This T cell receptor beta chain emerged from a study of control samples from healthy donors and cancer patients (dated by TCRdb to about 2020). Library creation used the immunoSEQ multiplex PCR assay. TCRdb provides this immuneACCESS table in a form limited to in-frame rearrangements. Some clones are lacking; in checked studies, under half of them reflect an unresolved V gene, and why the rest are absent is not known. This sample gives approximately 66,000 clones in total; nearly 90% of them show up just once. The ten largest clones represent approximately 6% of the sample. CDR1 is given as SEHNR and CDR2 as FQNEAQ, both from the germline V gene (reference sequence). Inclusive of the bounding cysteine and phenylalanine, the CDR3 is 12 residues long. Only CDR3 DNA is held: 36 bases, read in frame from base 1. V lost 5 bases and J lost 3 bases; the stretch between them is 7 bases long. A word on this clone: Its recognized antigen is unknown. The input lacks base qualities; no much larger clone sits a single base away.

The sequence came from a man in his fifties or sixties with colorectal cancer. Sequenced: PBMCs. The rearranged chain carries TRBV7-9 and TRBJ1-2; the D gene lacks a confident call. The CDR3 in this case is CASSNRDYGYTF. The bases read TGTGCCAGCAGCAACCGGGACTATGGCTACACCTTC.